This is a list of T cell receptor beta chains from one sample in a study of T cell repertoires in cytomegalovirus infection. TCRdb re-called the reads with MiXCR, one entry per CDR3 protein. Of 310,000 or so distinct CDR3 sequences in the sample, roughly 15% were seen once. Input material: PBMCs. The receptor source for this set is a human donor in good health (CMV status not recorded). Some clones in this sample may be carry-over from other donors' samples. CDR3s include the opening cysteine and the closing phenylalanine or tryptophan. The D gene is left open where the match is weak. Not all rows give a size; the values are once, few, many and, for expanded clones, a class.

V gene: TRBV7-6; D gene: NA; clone size: many; J gene: TRBJ2-7; CDR3 protein: CASSSYGQTGGEQYF; CDR3 DNA: TGTGCCAGCAGCTCATATGGGCAGACAGGTGGCGAGCAGTACTTC
V gene: TRBV18; D gene: TRBD2; clone size: NA; J gene: TRBJ2-1; CDR3 protein: CASSPTPSGVLNEQFF; CDR3 DNA: TGTGCCAGCTCACCAACCCCTAGCGGGGTGTTGAATGAGCAGTTCTTC
V gene: TRBV14; D gene: TRBD1; clone size: few; J gene: TRBJ2-6; CDR3 protein: CASSQRVGGASGANVLTF; CDR3 DNA: TGTGCCAGCAGCCAACGGGTAGGGGGCGCCTCTGGGGCCAACGTCCTGACTTTC
V gene: TRBV18; D gene: NA; clone size: NA; J gene: TRBJ2-7; CDR3 protein: CASSPGGNYEQYF; CDR3 DNA: TGTGCCAGCTCACCAGGGGGGAACTACGAGCAGTACTTC
V gene: TRBV4-2; D gene: NA; clone size: many; J gene: TRBJ1-5; CDR3 protein: CASSQEGKGPQPQHF; CDR3 DNA: TGTGCCAGCAGCCAAGAGGGCAAAGGGCCTCAGCCCCAGCATTTT
V gene: TRBV7-8; D gene: TRBD1; clone size: many; J gene: TRBJ1-1; CDR3 protein: CASSSLQGAGTEAFF; CDR3 DNA: TGTGCCAGCAGCTCATTACAGGGGGCTGGCACTGAAGCTTTCTTT
V gene: TRBV28; D gene: NA; clone size: many; J gene: TRBJ1-5; CDR3 protein: CASSSGAGDQPQHF; CDR3 DNA: TGTGCCAGCAGTTCGGGGGCTGGGGATCAGCCCCAGCATTTT
V gene: TRBV7-2; D gene: NA; clone size: few; J gene: TRBJ2-5; CDR3 protein: CASSQSGSPPGETQYF; CDR3 DNA: TGTGCCAGCAGCCAGTCCGGGAGCCCCCCGGGAGAGACCCAGTACTTC
V gene: TRBV7-9; D gene: TRBD2; clone size: many; J gene: TRBJ2-7; CDR3 protein: CASSFRTSGFSEQYF; CDR3 DNA: TGTGCCAGCAGCTTTCGGACTAGCGGATTCAGCGAGCAGTACTTC
V gene: TRBV5-1; D gene: TRBD1; clone size: many; J gene: TRBJ2-7; CDR3 protein: CASSLERPDRSEQYF; CDR3 DNA: TGCGCCAGCAGCTTGGAACGCCCGGACAGGTCCGAGCAGTACTTC
V gene: TRBV11-3; D gene: TRBD1; clone size: few; J gene: TRBJ2-7; CDR3 protein: CASSLGQGEVYEQYF; CDR3 DNA: TGTGCCAGCAGCCTCGGACAGGGAGAGGTCTACGAGCAGTACTTC
V gene: TRBV12-3/TRBV12-4; D gene: NA; clone size: few; J gene: TRBJ2-1; CDR3 protein: CASSFRTVSDNEQFF; CDR3 DNA: TGTGCCAGCAGTTTCAGGACAGTCTCCGACAATGAGCAGTTCTTC
V gene: TRBV11-2; D gene: TRBD2; clone size: few; J gene: TRBJ2-1; CDR3 protein: CASSLGGAGATYNEQFF; CDR3 DNA: TGTGCCAGCAGCTTAGGGGGAGCGGGGGCTACCTACAATGAGCAGTTCTTC
V gene: TRBV7-2; D gene: TRBD2; clone size: many; J gene: TRBJ2-5; CDR3 protein: CASSFTSGGSETQYF; CDR3 DNA: TGTGCCAGCAGCTTTACTAGCGGGGGCTCAGAGACCCAGTACTTC
V gene: TRBV20-1; D gene: NA; clone size: NA; J gene: TRBJ1-5; CDR3 protein: CSARVGGTGNQPQHF; CDR3 DNA: TGCAGTGCTAGAGTGGGTGGGACGGGTAATCAGCCCCAGCATTTT
V gene: TRBV20-1; D gene: NA; clone size: NA; J gene: TRBJ1-5; CDR3 protein: CSVGQNSNQPQHF; CDR3 DNA: TGCAGTGTAGGACAGAATAGCAATCAGCCCCAGCATTTT
V gene: TRBV6-5; D gene: TRBD1; clone size: NA; J gene: TRBJ2-7; CDR3 protein: CASRGRTGEYEQYF; CDR3 DNA: TGTGCCAGCAGGGGACGGACAGGGGAATACGAGCAGTACTTC
V gene: TRBV28; D gene: NA; clone size: many; J gene: TRBJ1-4; CDR3 protein: CASSSIGGGNEKLFF; CDR3 DNA: TGTGCCAGCAGCTCTATCGGGGGGGGAAATGAAAAACTGTTTTTT
V gene: TRBV12-3/TRBV12-4; D gene: NA; clone size: NA; J gene: TRBJ1-5; CDR3 protein: CASRSRVQPQHF; CDR3 DNA: TGTGCCAGCAGAAGCAGGGTTCAGCCCCAGCATTTT
V gene: TRBV7-2; D gene: TRBD2; clone size: many; J gene: TRBJ2-3; CDR3 protein: CASSRLAVGTSTDTQYF; CDR3 DNA: TGTGCCAGCAGCCGACTAGCGGTGGGGACTAGCACAGATACGCAGTATTTT
V gene: TRBV7-2; D gene: NA; clone size: many; J gene: TRBJ1-4; CDR3 protein: CASSLFTDEKLFF; CDR3 DNA: TGTGCCAGCAGCTTATTTACGGATGAAAAACTGTTTTTT
V gene: TRBV7-8; D gene: TRBD1; clone size: few; J gene: TRBJ2-6; CDR3 protein: CASSRGQVSSGANVLTF; CDR3 DNA: TGTGCCAGCAGCCGCGGACAGGTTAGCTCTGGGGCCAACGTCCTGACTTTC
V gene: TRBV28; D gene: NA; clone size: few; J gene: TRBJ1-4; CDR3 protein: CASSLSRDGKLFF; CDR3 DNA: TGTGCCAGCAGTTTGAGTAGGGATGGAAAACTGTTTTTT
V gene: TRBV19; D gene: NA; clone size: few; J gene: TRBJ2-2; CDR3 protein: CASSIQQVRTGELFF; CDR3 DNA: TGTGCCAGTAGTATACAACAGGTGCGAACCGGGGAGCTGTTTTTT
V gene: TRBV6-5; D gene: TRBD1; clone size: few; J gene: TRBJ2-1; CDR3 protein: CASNARDRGRNEQFF; CDR3 DNA: TGTGCCAGCAACGCTCGGGACAGGGGGCGCAATGAGCAGTTCTTC
V gene: TRBV20-1; D gene: NA; clone size: NA; J gene: TRBJ2-7; CDR3 protein: CSATDGGIDEQYF; CDR3 DNA: TGCAGTGCTACGGACGGGGGTATCGACGAGCAGTACTTC
V gene: TRBV20-1; D gene: NA; clone size: NA; J gene: TRBJ1-1; CDR3 protein: CSARSGGGTEAFF; CDR3 DNA: TGCAGTGCTAGGTCCGGAGGGGGGACTGAAGCTTTCTTT
V gene: TRBV28; D gene: NA; clone size: NA; J gene: TRBJ2-7; CDR3 protein: CASGIPGEKYEQYF; CDR3 DNA: TGTGCCAGCGGCATCCCAGGGGAAAAATACGAGCAGTACTTC